This TCR beta chain was captured in a study of CD8+CD57+ T cells in acquired aplastic anemia. Study-level information: The mean DNA yield obtained from sorted CD4+ and CD8+ cells came to about 3 ug.

Trimming left V 5 bases short and J 4 bases short, with 5 bases between. This CDR3 spans 12 amino acids. The germline gives CDR1 LNHDA, CDR2 SQIVND (reference sequence). This clonotype was seen a handful of times. CDR3 and TCR beta VDJ profiling relied on a genomic DNA template. TCRdb passed the reads through MiXCR, listing each CDR3 protein once. The sample carries roughly 160,000 distinct CDR3 sequences, 55% to 80% recorded once. The chain has TRBV19 and TRBJ2-2, with D perhaps matching TRBD2 (5 bases). Sequenced input: sorted CD4+, CD8+, or CD8+CD57+ T cells (not recorded which) from PBMCs. The sequence derives from a human donor in good health. CDR3: CASSRGTGELFF. CDR3 DNA sequence: TGTGCCAGTAGTCGGGGCACCGGGGAGCTGTTTTTT.